This TCR beta chain was sequenced during a study of human T cells and chemical hapten exposure. For the study at large: Small differences in pooled library volume mainly drove the variation in TCR yields per sample. The study, taken as a whole, reports: Donors' alopecia may make their immune response differ from healthy people's.

MiXCR was run by TCRdb on the RACE reads, yielding one entry per CDR3 protein. The table shows about 120,000 distinct CDR3 sequences, with around 10% occurring only once. Notes on this clonotype: Its antigen is as yet unknown.

Time point meaning: patch test 1, 2 weeks after DPC sensitization. Documented treatment: therapeutic diphenylcyclopropenone sensitization with weekly scalp DPC. Sequenced material: whole blood, taken in connection with sensitization to the hapten diphenylcyclopropenone (DPC). This TCR was recovered from a woman in her forties or fifties with alopecia areata. Some clones in this sample may be carry-over from other donors' samples.

The CDR3 region is CASRLAAHYTSQGVNTEAFF. The CDR3 DNA reads as TGTGCAAGTCGCTTAGCAGCCCATTATACCAGCCAGGGGGTGAACACTGAAGCTTTCTTT. The rearrangement links TRBV12-2 to TRBJ1-1; no DNA check was done on the table's D call, TRBD1. TRBV12-2 is a pseudogene locus. This CDR3 contains 20 residues.